This T cell receptor (beta chain) was found in a study of cytomegalovirus exposure and HLA in healthy donors. Study-level results: According to a later analysis, most TCR beta chains associated with CMV appeared HLA-restricted.

PCR amplification relied on 60 Vbeta primers (plus 13 Jbeta primers). Generated by immunoSEQ multiplex PCR, the TCRdb table keeps only in-frame clones and is missing some. The sample holds around 83,000 clones; about 77% are singletons and the top ten take approximately 4%. Notes on this clone: As yet, its antigen is unknown.

This clonotype was obtained from a male donor in good health and CMV-seropositive. The source material was PBMCs.

CDR3 in amino acids: CASSLSRQAGGYTF. Written as DNA, the CDR3 is TGTGCCAGCAGTTTATCTAGGCAGGCCGGTGGCTACACCTTC. The V and J genes are TRBV27 and TRBJ1-2; D is ambiguous. With 0 bases removed from V and 7 bases from J, the gap between germline ends came to 12 bases. This CDR3 has 14 residues. CDR1 and CDR2 (germline): MNHEY, SMNVEV (reference sequence).